These 22 T cell receptor beta chains came from one sample sequenced in a study of human versus mouse CDR3 diversity and MHC coevolution. This table comes from immunoSEQ multiplex PCR, and its TCRdb copy is limited to in-frame clones, with some not included. Of roughly 86,000 clones detected, 93% appear once; the ten largest clones hold around 1.3%. Specimen: naive CD4+ T cells from blood. Described subset: CD45RO-negative CD62L-positive naive CD4 T cells. These receptor sequences come from a person between 25 and 70 years old in good health.

The chain uses TRBV7-8 and TRBJ2-2, with D perhaps TRBD2 (5 bases). Germline V gives CDR1 SGHVS, CDR2 FQNEAQ. V lost 5 bases to trimming and J lost 4 bases, with 20 bases between them. The CDR3 extends over 17 amino acids. This CDR3 is CASSPLSSSQITGELFF. CDR3 nucleotides: TGTGCCAGCAGCCCCCTCTCGTCTAGCCAGATCACCGGGGAGCTGTTTTTT.

J is TRBJ2-7 and V is TRBV23-1; D is perhaps TRBD2 (5 bases). TRBV23-1 is reported as an ORF; its role is uncertain. V lost 3 bases to trimming and J lost 4 bases, with 13 bases between them. The CDR3 length is 14 residues. For the CDR3, the DNA is TGCGCCAGCAGTCATGAGACGGGCGGGTACGAGCAGTACTTC. Encoded protein: CASSHETGGYEQYF.

The J gene is TRBJ2-3, the V gene TRBV5-1, with D possibly matching TRBD1 (6 bases). The V gene's germline CDR1 is SGHRS and CDR2 YFSETQ. CDR3 size: 15 residues. V lost 6 bases and J 0 bases, leaving 14 bases between the germline ends. CDR3: CASTNRTDSTDTQYF. DNA for the CDR3: TGCGCCAGCACGAACCGGACAGATAGCACAGATACGCAGTATTTT.

V gene TRBV9 combines with J gene TRBJ1-6; the D gene is possibly TRBD1 (6 bases). V lost 0 bases and J lost 7, with 11 bases in between. The CDR3 runs to 15 residues. Looked up from germline, CDR1 is SGDLS and CDR2 is YYNGEE. CDR3 nucleotides: TGTGCCAGCAGCGTAGAAGGACAGTCCAATTCACCCCTCCACTTT. Translated, it gives CASSVEGQSNSPLHF.

The chain couples TRBV5-4 to TRBJ2-1; D remains ambiguous. The V end lost 0 bases, the J end lost 6 bases, and 7 bases lay between the germline ends. The germline gives CDR1 SGHNT, CDR2 YYREEE (reference sequence). This CDR3 region has 13 residues. The CDR3 DNA reads TGTGCCAGCAGCTTGGAATCCGTCAATGAGCAGTTCTTC. It translates to CASSLESVNEQFF.

CDR3 coding DNA: TGTGCCAGCAGCCAAGCTCGGCAGGGGGGAGCCAACTATGGCTACACCTTC. Translated, it gives CASSQARQGGANYGYTF. The rearrangement uses TRBV4-2 and TRBJ1-2; the match to TRBD1 covers 7 bases. After removal of 1 base from V and 2 bases from J, the junction contained 10 bases not matched to a gene. Germline CDR1 and CDR2: LGHNA and YNFKEQ. This CDR3 spans 17 amino acids.

This rearrangement joins TRBV7-2 to TRBJ2-7; D is unresolved. This CDR3 is built from 12 residues. Germline V gene data show CDR1 as SGHTA and CDR2 as FQGNSA. V was shortened by 6 bases and J by 6 bases, with 12 bases between the two germline ends. CDR3 amino acids: CASRTRLGEQYF. In DNA, the CDR3 is TGTGCCAGCAGGACCCGACTGGGCGAGCAGTACTTC.

As to this clone: At one end, the junction sequence differs from germline, possibly due to a read error. V gene TRBV4-1 combines with J gene TRBJ1-2; 9 bases agree with TRBD1. Germline CDR1 and CDR2: MGHRA and YSYEKL. CDR3 length: 16 residues. The CDR3 region has the DNA TGCGCCAGCAGCCAGACCGGGACAGGGTACAACTACGGCTACACCTTC. Its protein product is CASSQTGTGYNYGYTF.

V usage is TRBV5-1 and J usage is TRBJ2-4; 12 bases agree with TRBD2. Losses at the gene ends were 3 bases for V and 2 bases for J; bases not matched to a gene: 9. Germline V gives CDR1 SGHRS, CDR2 YFSETQ. The CDR3 is made up of 18 amino acids. CDR3 residues: CASSSGRLAGASKNIQYF. Here the CDR3 DNA reads TGCGCCAGCAGCTCCGGACGACTAGCGGGAGCTTCCAAAAACATTCAGTACTTC. Complete variable domain (other parts from reference TRBV5-1 and TRBJ2-4): KAGVTQTPRYLIKTRGQQVTLSCSPISGHRSVSWYQQTPGQGLQFLFEYFSETQRNKGNFPGRFSGRQFSNSRSEMNVSTLELGDSALYLCASSSGRLAGASKNIQYFGAGTRLSVL.

The chain is built from TRBV18 and TRBJ1-1; TRBD1 aligns across 7 bases. Germline V lookup: CDR1 KGHSH, CDR2 LQKENI. The CDR3 totals 15 residues. The junction had 4 bases not matched to a gene; V was cut back by 3 bases and J by 0 bases. The CDR3 loop is CASSPRTGVNTEAFF. The CDR3 DNA reads as TGTGCCAGCTCACCCCGGACAGGAGTGAACACTGAAGCTTTCTTT.

The chain links TRBV4-2 to TRBJ2-5, with D possibly matching TRBD2 (6 bases). The CDR3 has 16 amino acids. The germline V gene encodes CDR1 LGHNA and CDR2 YNFKEQ. V lost 1 base and J lost 0, with 12 bases in between. Written as DNA, the CDR3 is TGTGCCAGCAGCCAAGTGCTCGGACTAAACCAAGAGACCCAGTACTTC. Translating it yields CASSQVLGLNQETQYF.

The chain recombines TRBV6-5 with TRBJ2-1; D not certain. The germline V gene has CDR1 MNHEY and CDR2 SVGAGI. The germline V and J ends were trimmed by 6 bases and 0 bases, with 12 bases remaining between them. The CDR3 totals 15 residues. The CDR3 spells CASRPRWSSYNEQFF. The DNA for the CDR3 is TGTGCCAGCAGACCTAGGTGGAGCTCCTACAATGAGCAGTTCTTC.

This clone appeared once. The CDR3 DNA reads as TGTGCCAGTAGTATTTCCTCGATGTGGCGGGCTAACAATGAGCAGTTCTTC. It specifies CASSISSMWRANNEQFF. The chain is built from TRBV19 and TRBJ2-1, with D possibly TRBD2 on 5 matching bases. The ends were cut back, 3 bases at V and 5 bases at J, with 20 bases in the middle. Germline CDR1 is LNHDA and CDR2 is SQIVND (reference sequence). There are 17 residues in the CDR3. The entire variable domain, with the rest obtained from reference TRBV19 and TRBJ2-1, is as follows: DGGITQSPKYLFRKEGQNVTLSCEQNLNHDAMYWYRQDPGQGLRLIYYSQIVNDFQKGDIAEGYSVSREKKESFPLTVTSAQKNPTAFYLCASSISSMWRANNEQFFGPGTRLTVL.

The chain has TRBV7-2 and TRBJ2-2, with D possibly matching TRBD2 (5 bases). V was cut by 4 bases and J by 1 base, with 10 bases left in between. Germline V CDR1 and CDR2: SGHTA, FQGNSA. The CDR3 consists of 15 residues. This chain's CDR3 is CASSYPGRNTGELFF. In DNA form, the CDR3 reads TGTGCCAGCAGCTACCCGGGGAGGAACACCGGGGAGCTGTTTTTT.

About this clone itself: This sample also contains other DNA sequences that code for the same CDR3. Here the CDR3 DNA reads TGTGCCAGCTCACCCCGGGGAGGAGACACTGAAGCTTTCTTT. Translation gives CASSPRGGDTEAFF. The gene calls are TRBV18 and TRBJ1-1, with unresolved D. CDR3 length: 14 amino acids. The germline V and J ends were trimmed by 3 bases and 3 bases, with 11 bases remaining between them. Germline V lookup: CDR1 KGHSH, CDR2 LQKENI. Full variable domain (remainder filled in from reference TRBV18 and TRBJ1-1): NAGVMQNPRHLVRRRGQEARLRCSPMKGHSHVYWYRQLPEEGLKFMVYLQKENIIDESGMPKERFSAEFPKEGPSILRIQQVVRGDSAAYFCASSPRGGDTEAFFGQGTRLTVV.

The chain joins TRBV6-5 to TRBJ2-1; D ambiguous. From germline, CDR1 is MNHEY and CDR2 SVGAGI. Trimming removed 6 bases from V and 8 bases from J, with 11 bases in between. The CDR3 has 12 residues. CDR3 loop: CASSSSPYEQFF. The CDR3 coding sequence is TGTGCCAGCAGCTCTAGTCCGTATGAGCAGTTCTTC.

In its sample, this clone was seen once. V is TRBV11-2 and J is TRBJ2-5; TRBD2 matches at 10 bases. The CDR3 is made up of 15 amino acids. Unmatched junction bases numbered 8, after V lost 5 bases and J lost 5 bases. Germline CDR1 reads SGHAT; CDR2 reads FQNNGV. Here the CDR3 reads CASSPLAGDAETQYF. In DNA form, the CDR3 reads TGTGCCAGCAGCCCGCTAGCGGGAGACGCGGAGACCCAGTACTTC.

V usage is TRBV19 and J usage is TRBJ2-7; 8 nucleotides align to TRBD1. The germline gives CDR1 LNHDA, CDR2 SQIVND (reference sequence). The CDR3 length is 14 residues. With V trimmed by 3 bases and J by 2 bases, 3 bases remained unmatched. Here the CDR3 DNA reads TGTGCCAGTAGTATCCGGACAGGGACCTACGAGCAGTACTTC. Protein sequence: CASSIRTGTYEQYF.

This clone was counted a few times. The CDR3 reads CASSTGQGFGEKLFF. The DNA of the CDR3 is TGTGCCAGCAGCACTGGACAGGGGTTCGGGGAAAAACTGTTTTTT. The chain has TRBV7-9 and TRBJ1-4, with TRBD1 identical over 9 bases. Germline trimming cut 5 bases from V and 8 bases from J; bases unmatched to any gene: 9. Germline V CDR1 and CDR2: SEHNR, FQNEAQ (reference sequence). This CDR3 has 15 amino acids.

V and J are TRBV28 and TRBJ2-5; the match to TRBD1 covers 8 bases. The end of the DNA aligns better with TRBJ2-7, so the J call may be wrong. This CDR3 is built from 17 residues. Germline lookup yields CDR1 MDHEN and CDR2 SYDVKM. The CDR3 DNA reads as TGTGCCAGCAGAACTCAACAGGGGGTGGCTAGCTCCTACGAGCAGTACTTC. Its translation is CASRTQQGVASSYEQYF.

This chain connects TRBV7-6 to TRBJ2-4; possible D gene TRBD2, 6 bases. From germline, CDR1 is SGHVS and CDR2 FNYEAQ. V was pared by 5 bases and J by 0 bases, with 14 bases between. The CDR3 is 16 residues long. CDR3 sequence reads: CASSPRGPLAKNIQYF. The CDR3 DNA reads TGTGCCAGCAGCCCGCGGGGTCCCTTAGCCAAAAACATTCAGTACTTC.

This chain uses TRBV18 with TRBJ1-1; 9 nucleotides line up with TRBD1. V gave up 3 bases and J gave up 1 base; unmatched junction bases: 6. CDR1 and CDR2 from the germline V gene are KGHSH and LQKENI. This CDR3 region has 16 residues. CDR3 amino acids: CASSPSVGQGNTEAFF. CDR3 coding DNA: TGTGCCAGCTCACCGAGCGTGGGACAGGGGAACACTGAAGCTTTCTTT.